This is a list of T cell receptor beta chains from one sample in a study of cytomegalovirus exposure and HLA in healthy donors. Only in-frame clones appear in the TCRdb table, and some are missing; sequencing was by immunoSEQ multiplex PCR. The table has approximately 190,000 clones, around 84% seen once; the top ten hold around 3.6%. The sample was PBMCs. Receptors were obtained from a man aged 35 to 55 in good health and CMV-seropositive. CDR3s include the opening cysteine and the closing phenylalanine or tryptophan. D genes are given only for firm matches. Only part of the rows carry a size: once, few, many, or a class if the clone is expanded.

d_gene,abundance,v_gene,len,j_gene,CDR3nt,CDR3aa
-,few,TRBV5-6,14,TRBJ1-2,TGTGCCAGCAGCTTGTACCTACAGAACTATGGCTACACCTTC,CASSLYLQNYGYTF
-,-,TRBV28,15,TRBJ2-3,TGTGCCAGCAGCCTACAGGGGGGGTCCACAGATACGCAGTATTTT,CASSLQGGSTDTQYF
-,-,TRBV27,15,TRBJ2-7,TGTGCCAGCAGTTTAGACAGCTCCCGCCCCTACGAGCAGTACTTC,CASSLDSSRPYEQYF
TRBD1,-,TRBV14,13,TRBJ2-7,TGTGCCAGCATTCGGACAGGGGAAGACGAGCAGTACTTC,CASIRTGEDEQYF
-,-,TRBV7-3,16,TRBJ2-2,TGTGCCAGCAGCTTAAACGGGGGGCGAAACACCGGGGAGCTGTTTTTT,CASSLNGGRNTGELFF
TRBD1,-,TRBV18,15,TRBJ1-1,TGTGCCAGCTCACAGAGACAGGGGGCCGGAACTGAAGCTTTCTTT,CASSQRQGAGTEAFF
TRBD1,-,TRBV7-9,15,TRBJ2-3,TGTGCCAGCAGCCGCTCGGGACAGGGGGCAGATACGCAGTATTTT,CASSRSGQGADTQYF
TRBD2,-,TRBV5-6,14,TRBJ2-5,TGTGCCAGCAGCGGGGGACTAGCGGAAGAGACCCAGTACTTC,CASSGGLAEETQYF
-,-,TRBV9,13,TRBJ2-7,TGTGCCAGCAGCGTTGTGGAACTAGGGCTGCAGTACTTC,CASSVVELGLQYF
TRBD2,-,TRBV18,15,TRBJ2-3,TGTGCCAGCTCACCGGGACTAGCGGCCTCAGATACGCAGTATTTT,CASSPGLAASDTQYF
-,-,TRBV7-3,14,TRBJ2-1,TGTGCCAGCAGCAACCGGGACAAGTACAATGAGCAGTTCTTC,CASSNRDKYNEQFF
-,-,TRBV2,13,TRBJ1-2,TGTGCCAGCAGTGAAGACAGTCCATATGGCTACACCTTC,CASSEDSPYGYTF
TRBD1,-,TRBV5-1,17,TRBJ1-2,TGCGCCAGCAGCTGGGATCATACAGGGGGCGCGGGCTATGGCTACACCTTC,CASSWDHTGGAGYGYTF
-,-,TRBV6-5,13,TRBJ2-5,TGTGCCAGCAGTTACCGGAGAGAAGAGACCCAGTACTTC,CASSYRREETQYF
TRBD2,-,TRBV5-6,19,TRBJ2-3,TGTGCCAGCAGCTTAGAGGGGAGCGGGGGCCCGGGGGGCACAGATACGCAGTATTTT,CASSLEGSGGPGGTDTQYF
TRBD1,once,TRBV7-3,15,TRBJ1-1,TGTGCCAGCAGCTTAAAGGGACAGGCGAACACTGAAGCTTTCTTT,CASSLKGQANTEAFF
-,-,TRBV28,13,TRBJ2-7,TGTGCCAGCATGTTACAGGCGTCCTACGAGCAGTACTTC,CASMLQASYEQYF
TRBD2,-,TRBV5-8,14,TRBJ2-7,TGTGCCAGCAGCCCCATGAGCGGGGGGTATGAGCAGTACTTC,CASSPMSGGYEQYF
TRBD2,-,TRBV7-3,17,TRBJ2-1,TGTGCCAGCAGCTTATTCCGGGAGGGGGAGCCCTACAATGAGCAGTTCTTC,CASSLFREGEPYNEQFF
-,-,TRBV7-2,13,TRBJ2-7,TGTGCCAGTGAGCTACAGGGTTCCTACGAGCAGTACTTC,CASELQGSYEQYF
TRBD1,-,TRBV5-1,16,TRBJ2-3,TGCGCCAGCAGCCAAGGGGGCTTTAGGAGCACAGATACGCAGTATTTT,CASSQGGFRSTDTQYF
-,once,TRBV7-9,15,TRBJ2-1,TGTGCCAGCAACCATCGACAGGCAGGATACAATGAGCAGTTCTTC,CASNHRQAGYNEQFF
TRBD2,-,TRBV6-1,17,TRBJ2-3,TGTGCCAGCAGTGAAGGGGCTAGCGGGAGATGGACAGATACGCAGTATTTT,CASSEGASGRWTDTQYF
-,-,TRBV2,17,TRBJ1-4,TGTGCCAGCAGTCACCCCCTTCTAGTTGCAACTAATGAAAAACTGTTTTTT,CASSHPLLVATNEKLFF
-,few,TRBV6-1,13,TRBJ1-5,TGTGCCAGCAGCCGGGTCGACAATCAGCCCCAGCATTTT,CASSRVDNQPQHF
TRBD1,-,TRBV19,14,TRBJ2-5,TGTGCCAGTAGTCCTCGGGACAGCCAAGAGACCCAGTACTTC,CASSPRDSQETQYF
TRBD2,-,TRBV18,16,TRBJ2-7,TGTGCCAGCTCCCTTGCGGCGGGAGAACCGTTCTACGAGCAGTACTTC,CASSLAAGEPFYEQYF
TRBD2,-,TRBV6-6,16,TRBJ2-5,TGTGCCAGCAGTTACTCGATGGCGGGGGGCCAAGAGACCCAGTACTTC,CASSYSMAGGQETQYF
TRBD1,-,TRBV7-9,14,TRBJ1-5,TGTGCCAGCAGCCCTTCGACAGGGGCCCAGCCCCAGCATTTT,CASSPSTGAQPQHF
-,once,TRBV5-6,15,TRBJ2-6,TGTGCCAGCAGCTTGCGGGGAACTGGGGCCAACGTCCTGACTTTC,CASSLRGTGANVLTF
TRBD1,once,TRBV5-1,16,TRBJ1-5,TGCGCCAGCAGCTTAGGAGGGGGCGGTAGCAATCAGCCCCAGCATTTT,CASSLGGGGSNQPQHF
TRBD1,-,TRBV5-5,15,TRBJ1-2,TGTGCCAGCAGCTCCTTGGGGACAGGGGGTGATGGCTACACCTTC,CASSSLGTGGDGYTF
-,-,TRBV6-4,13,TRBJ2-2,TGTGCCAGCAGTGAGGAGGGCACCGGGGAGCTGTTTTTT,CASSEEGTGELFF
-,-,TRBV7-8,13,TRBJ1-6,TGTGCCAGCAGCTTAGCGGGGGGGTCGCCCCTCCACTTT,CASSLAGGSPLHF
-,-,TRBV7-9,11,TRBJ2-5,TGTGCCAGCAGAGAGCAAGAGACCCAGTACTTC,CASREQETQYF
TRBD2,-,TRBV4-2,16,TRBJ2-7,TGTGCCAGCAGCCAACGTCTTAGCGGGGGGGCCTACGAGCAGTACTTC,CASSQRLSGGAYEQYF
-,-,TRBV11-2,15,TRBJ1-2,TGTGCCAGCAGCTTATATCGGGGGATTGACTATGGCTACACCTTC,CASSLYRGIDYGYTF
TRBD2,-,TRBV27,14,TRBJ2-1,TGTGCCAGCAGTTTATCGGGTCTAGCGGGAGACCAGTTCTTC,CASSLSGLAGDQFF
-,-,TRBV6-1,14,TRBJ2-7,TGTGCCAGCAGCCCACTTGCTAACCTTTGCGAGCAGTACTTC,CASSPLANLCEQYF
TRBD2,-,TRBV9,16,TRBJ2-5,TGTGCCAGCAGTACTAGCGGGGGGGCCTGGGAAGAGACCCAGTACTTC,CASSTSGGAWEETQYF
TRBD2,-,TRBV28,17,TRBJ2-3,TGTGCCAGCAGGGCCTTAGGGGCGGGGGGAAGCACAGATACGCAGTATTTT,CASRALGAGGSTDTQYF
TRBD2,-,TRBV5-1,21,TRBJ2-1,TGCGCCAGCAGCTTGGCTGGGGGGCGCAGACTAGCGGGAAACAGATACAATGAGCAGTTCTTC,CASSLAGGRRLAGNRYNEQFF
-,few,TRBV15,15,TRBJ1-5,TGTGCCACCAGCAGAGATCCAGGAAGCAATCAGCCCCAGCATTTT,CATSRDPGSNQPQHF
-,-,TRBV6-5,15,TRBJ2-3,TGTGCCAGCAGTTACTCTAAGCCCTCCACAGATACGCAGTATTTT,CASSYSKPSTDTQYF
TRBD1,-,TRBV6-1,14,TRBJ1-1,TGTGCCAGCAGTCAGGGACAGGGGGCGACTGAAGCTTTCTTT,CASSQGQGATEAFF
-,-,TRBV19,14,TRBJ1-5,TGTGCCAGTAGTAATCAGATGGGCAATCAGCCCCAGCATTTT,CASSNQMGNQPQHF
-,-,TRBV7-9,17,TRBJ2-1,TGTGCCAGCAGCTTAGCCTGGGCTCACCCGAGCTACAATGAGCAGTTCTTC,CASSLAWAHPSYNEQFF
-,few,TRBV6-5,10,TRBJ1-1,TGTGCCAGCTTTAAGTCGCGAGCTTTCTTT,CASFKSRAFF
TRBD1,-,TRBV11-2,13,TRBJ2-5,TGTGCCAGCAGCCGACAGGGGACTGAGACCCAGTACTTC,CASSRQGTETQYF
TRBD1,-,TRBV4-1,15,TRBJ2-7,TGCGCCAGCAGCCAACACCGGGACAGGGCCTACGAGCAGTACTTC,CASSQHRDRAYEQYF
TRBD2,-,TRBV6-6,14,TRBJ2-7,TGTGCCAGCAGCGGACTAGATACTACGAGTAAGCAGTACTTC,CASSGLDTTSKQYF
TRBD1,-,TRBV27,14,TRBJ1-4,TGTGCCAGCTGCCCCGGGACAGGGGCTGAAAAACTGTTTTTT,CASCPGTGAEKLFF
-,-,TRBV27,14,TRBJ1-1,TGTGCCAGCACCGGAGGGGGGGCGAACACTGAAGCTTTCTTT,CASTGGGANTEAFF
-,-,TRBV7-3,16,TRBJ2-3,TGTGCCAGCAGCTTAACGAGAGTAGCCAGCACAGATACGCAGTATTTT,CASSLTRVASTDTQYF
-,-,TRBV28,14,TRBJ1-3,TGTGCCAGCAGTTTAGGGTACAGGAGAAACACCATATATTTT,CASSLGYRRNTIYF